These 11 T cell receptor beta chains originate from one sample sequenced in a study of early stage breast cancer tumors. Only in-frame clones appear in the TCRdb table, and some are missing; sequencing was by immunoSEQ multiplex PCR. The sample yields tens of thousands of clones, around 70% seen once. The specimen sequenced was blood. The origin of the receptors is a person aged 45-65 years with breast cancer.

The chain joins TRBV21-1 to TRBJ2-7; the table calls TRBD2, which could not be checked here. TRBV21-1 is a known pseudogene. This CDR3 contains 20 residues. This CDR3 is CASSKKVLRWRTPPPYEQYF. The CDR3 DNA is TGTGCCAGCAGCAAAAAGGTTTTGAGGTGGCGGACTCCCCCGCCCTACGAGCAGTACTTC.

This clone turned up a few times. V is TRBV7-9 and J is TRBJ1-2; D is possibly TRBD1 (5 bases). The CDR3 length is 14 residues. From germline, CDR1 is SEHNR and CDR2 FQNEAQ (reference sequence). Deletions cut 4 bases from V and 4 bases from J, with 13 bases between. CDR3 DNA: TGTGCCAGCAGCTCCCAGGGTCTATTCTATGGCTACACCTTC. Encoded protein: CASSSQGLFYGYTF.

The gene calls are TRBV18 and TRBJ2-1, with TRBD2 matching 13 bases. Germline values: CDR1 KGHSH, CDR2 LQKENI. The J segment lost 7 bases and the V segment lost 3 bases, leaving 12 bases of the junction unmatched. CDR3 length: 18 residues. The CDR3 is CASSPVSQGLAGANEQFF. CDR3 bases: TGTGCCAGCTCACCGGTATCTCAAGGACTAGCGGGGGCAAATGAGCAGTTCTTC.

A remark on this clone: A junction end diverges from the germline sequence, so it may reflect a read error. V usage is TRBV5-4 and J usage is TRBJ2-5; 14 nucleotides match TRBD2. The CDR3 is made up of 15 amino acids. Germline values: CDR1 SGHNT, CDR2 YYREEE (reference sequence). In DNA form, the CDR3 reads TGTGCCAGCAGCCCGACTAGCGGGGGGGAGGAGATCCAGTACTTC. Translation: CASSPTSGGEEIQYF.

As concerns this clone: Different DNA sequences within this sample yield the same CDR3. This rearrangement joins TRBV9 to TRBJ2-1, with D unclear. This CDR3 region has 13 residues. Germline lookup yields CDR1 SGDLS and CDR2 YYNGEE. The ends were cut back, 2 bases at V and 3 bases at J, with 6 bases in the middle. The DNA of the CDR3 is TGTGCCAGCAGCGTTTCAGGCTACAATGAGCAGTTCTTC. It translates to CASSVSGYNEQFF.

The chain is built from TRBV5-1 and TRBJ1-4; TRBD1 is a possible D gene (5 bases). This CDR3 is built from 13 residues. Trimming pared 2 bases from V and 7 bases from J, leaving 9 bases between. Germline CDR1 and CDR2: SGHRS and YFSETQ. CDR3 sequence reads: CASSFGGGEKLFF. The DNA for the CDR3 is TGCGCCAGCAGCTTCGGGGGGGGTGAAAAACTGTTTTTT. The full variable domain, completed using reference TRBV5-1 and TRBJ1-4, is KAGVTQTPRYLIKTRGQQVTLSCSPISGHRSVSWYQQTPGQGLQFLFEYFSETQRNKGNFPGRFSGRQFSNSRSEMNVSTLELGDSALYLCASSFGGGEKLFFGSGTQLSVL.

The chain carries TRBV19 and TRBJ2-3, with 7 bases fitting TRBD2. Germline CDR1 is LNHDA and CDR2 is SQIVND (reference sequence). This CDR3 spans 15 amino acids. V gave up 5 bases and J gave up 4 bases; unmatched junction bases: 9. The CDR3 bases are TGTGCCAGTAGTGAAGCGGGGAGGTGGGCAGATACGCAGTATTTT. Protein: CASSEAGRWADTQYF.

This chain uses TRBV7-2 with TRBJ1-2; 11 bases align to TRBD1. V shed 1 base, J shed 7 bases, and the junction held 14 bases outside the gene matches. Germline V gene lookup returns CDR1 SGHTA and CDR2 FQGNSA. This CDR3 has 18 amino acids. CDR3 nucleotide sequence: TGTGCCAGCAGCTTAGGTATCTTAGGACAGGGGGCGGCAAGTGGCTACACCTTC. Translation: CASSLGILGQGAASGYTF.

The chain couples TRBV11-1 to TRBJ2-7, with D tentatively TRBD1 (6 bases). V lost 5 bases and J 2 bases, leaving 10 bases between the germline ends. The CDR3 extends over 13 amino acids. Germline-derived CDR1 and CDR2 are SGHAT and FQDESV (reference sequence). CDR3 nucleotide sequence: TGTGCCAGCAGCCAAGGACAGACCTACGAGCAGTACTTC. It encodes CASSQGQTYEQYF. The entire variable domain, with the rest obtained from reference TRBV11-1 and TRBJ2-7, is as follows: EAEVAQSPRYKITEKSQAVAFWCDPISGHATLYWYRQILGQGPELLVQFQDESVVDDSQLPKDRFSAERLKGVDSTLKIQPAELGDSAMYLCASSQGQTYEQYFGPGTRLTVT.

V and J are TRBV4-2 and TRBJ2-1; maybe TRBD2 (7 bases). This CDR3 has 16 residues. V was clipped by 0 bases and J by 5 bases, with 14 bases between them. Germline values: CDR1 LGHNA, CDR2 YNFKEQ. The CDR3 DNA reads TGTGCCAGCAGCCAAGAGGGAGGGGGTGCAGACAATGAGCAGTTCTTC. Protein product: CASSQEGGGADNEQFF.

The rearrangement links TRBV6-5 to TRBJ2-1; 9 positions agree with TRBD1. The CDR3 sequence is 15 residues long. Germline-derived CDR1 and CDR2 are MNHEY and SVGAGI. V shed 3 bases and J 8 bases; nucleotides not matched to a gene: 8. The CDR3 reads CASSYRGQGTDEQFF. The CDR3 nucleotides are TGTGCCAGCAGTTATAGGGGACAGGGTACCGATGAGCAGTTCTTC.